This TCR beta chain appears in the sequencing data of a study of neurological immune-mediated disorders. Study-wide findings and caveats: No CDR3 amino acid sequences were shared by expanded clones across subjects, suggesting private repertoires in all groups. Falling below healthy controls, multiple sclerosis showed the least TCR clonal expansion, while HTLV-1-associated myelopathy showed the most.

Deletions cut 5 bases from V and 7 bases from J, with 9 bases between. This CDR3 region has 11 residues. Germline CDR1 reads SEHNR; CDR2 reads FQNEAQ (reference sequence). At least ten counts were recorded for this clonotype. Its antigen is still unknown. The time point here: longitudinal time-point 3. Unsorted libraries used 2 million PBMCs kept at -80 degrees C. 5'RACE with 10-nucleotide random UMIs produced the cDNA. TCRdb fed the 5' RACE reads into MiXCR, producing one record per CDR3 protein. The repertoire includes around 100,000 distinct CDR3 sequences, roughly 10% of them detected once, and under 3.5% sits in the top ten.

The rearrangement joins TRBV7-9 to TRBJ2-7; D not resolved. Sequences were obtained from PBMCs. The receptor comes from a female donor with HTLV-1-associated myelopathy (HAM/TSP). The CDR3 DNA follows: TGTGCCAGCAGCCCCTTGGGTGAGCAGTACTTC. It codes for CASSPLGEQYF. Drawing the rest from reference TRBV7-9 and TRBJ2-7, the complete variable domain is DTGVSQNPRHKITKRGQNVTFRCDPISEHNRLYWYRQTLGQGPEFLTYFQNEAQLEKSRLLSDRFSAERPKGSFSTLEIQRTEQGDSAMYLCASSPLGEQYFGPGTRLTVT.